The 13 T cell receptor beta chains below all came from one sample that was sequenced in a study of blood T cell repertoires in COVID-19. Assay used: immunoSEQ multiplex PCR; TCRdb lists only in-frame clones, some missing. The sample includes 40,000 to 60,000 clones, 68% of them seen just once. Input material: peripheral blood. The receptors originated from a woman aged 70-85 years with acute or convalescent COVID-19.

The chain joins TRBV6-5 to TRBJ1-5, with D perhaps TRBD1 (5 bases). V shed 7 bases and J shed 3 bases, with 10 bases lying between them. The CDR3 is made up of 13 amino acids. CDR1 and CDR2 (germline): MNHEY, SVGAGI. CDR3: CASTGQLNQPQHF. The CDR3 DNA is TGTGCCAGCACCGGACAACTCAATCAGCCCCAGCATTTT.

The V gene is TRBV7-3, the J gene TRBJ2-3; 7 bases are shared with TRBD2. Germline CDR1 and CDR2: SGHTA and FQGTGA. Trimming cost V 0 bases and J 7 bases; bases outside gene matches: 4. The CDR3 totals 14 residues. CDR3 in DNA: TGTGCCAGCAGCTTAACTGGGGGGGTACATACGCAGTATTTT. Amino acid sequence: CASSLTGGVHTQYF.

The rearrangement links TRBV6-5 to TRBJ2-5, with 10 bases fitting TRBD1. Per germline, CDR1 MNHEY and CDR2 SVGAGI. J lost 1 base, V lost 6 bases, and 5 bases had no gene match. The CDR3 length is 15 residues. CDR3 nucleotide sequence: TGTGCCAGCAGCCATAGGACAGGGGGCCAAGAGACCCAGTACTTC. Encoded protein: CASSHRTGGQETQYF.

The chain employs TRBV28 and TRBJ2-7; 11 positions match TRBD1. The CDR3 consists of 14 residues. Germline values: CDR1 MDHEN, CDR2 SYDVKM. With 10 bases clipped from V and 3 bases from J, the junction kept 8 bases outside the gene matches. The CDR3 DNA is TGTGCCATCGGGACAGGGGGAATTGTCTACGAGCAGTACTTC. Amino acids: CAIGTGGIVYEQYF.

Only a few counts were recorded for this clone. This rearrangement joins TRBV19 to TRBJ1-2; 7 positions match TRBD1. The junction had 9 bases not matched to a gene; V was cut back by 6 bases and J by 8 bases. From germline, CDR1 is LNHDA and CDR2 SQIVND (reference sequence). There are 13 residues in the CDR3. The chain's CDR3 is CASSDDRAKGYTF. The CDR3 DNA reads TGTGCCAGTAGCGATGACAGGGCGAAAGGCTACACCTTC.

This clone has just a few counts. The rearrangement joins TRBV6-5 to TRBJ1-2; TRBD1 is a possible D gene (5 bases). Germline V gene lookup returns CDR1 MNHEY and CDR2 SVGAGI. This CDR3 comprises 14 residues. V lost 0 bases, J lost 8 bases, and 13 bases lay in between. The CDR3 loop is CASSYSSGTEGYTF. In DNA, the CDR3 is TGTGCCAGCAGTTACTCCTCCGGGACTGAGGGCTACACCTTC.

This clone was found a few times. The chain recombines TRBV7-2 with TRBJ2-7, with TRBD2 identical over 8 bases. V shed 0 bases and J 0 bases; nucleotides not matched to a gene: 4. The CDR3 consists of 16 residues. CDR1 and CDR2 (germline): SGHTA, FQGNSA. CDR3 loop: CASSLAYAGGSYEQYF. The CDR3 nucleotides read TGTGCCAGCAGCTTAGCGTACGCGGGAGGCTCCTACGAGCAGTACTTC.

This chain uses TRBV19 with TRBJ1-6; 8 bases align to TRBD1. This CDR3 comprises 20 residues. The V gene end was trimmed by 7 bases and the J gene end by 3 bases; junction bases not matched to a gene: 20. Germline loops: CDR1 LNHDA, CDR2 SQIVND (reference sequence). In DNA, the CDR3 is TGTGCCAGTAAACAAGGTCGAGGGCAGGGGGCGACCCTCTATAATTCACCCCTCCACTTT. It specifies CASKQGRGQGATLYNSPLHF.

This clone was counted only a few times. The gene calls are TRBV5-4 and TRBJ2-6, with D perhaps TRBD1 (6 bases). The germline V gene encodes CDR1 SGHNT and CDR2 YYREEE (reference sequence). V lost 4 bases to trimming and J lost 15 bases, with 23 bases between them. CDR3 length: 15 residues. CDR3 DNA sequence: TGTGCCAGCAGCGTAGTAGTCCCGGGACAAACGGACCTGACTTTC. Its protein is CASSVVVPGQTDLTF.

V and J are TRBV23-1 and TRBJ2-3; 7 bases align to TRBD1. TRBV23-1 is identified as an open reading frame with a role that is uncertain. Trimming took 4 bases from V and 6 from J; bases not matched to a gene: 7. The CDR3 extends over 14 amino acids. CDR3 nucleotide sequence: TGCGCCAGCAGTCGGGGGACAGAGAGGGATACGCAGTATTTT. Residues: CASSRGTERDTQYF.

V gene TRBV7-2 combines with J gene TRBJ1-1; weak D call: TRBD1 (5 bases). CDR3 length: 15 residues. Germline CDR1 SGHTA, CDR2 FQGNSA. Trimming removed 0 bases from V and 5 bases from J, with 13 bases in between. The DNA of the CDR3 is TGTGCCAGCAGCTTAGCGGAGGGGATGGGAACTGAAGCTTTCTTT. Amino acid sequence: CASSLAEGMGTEAFF.

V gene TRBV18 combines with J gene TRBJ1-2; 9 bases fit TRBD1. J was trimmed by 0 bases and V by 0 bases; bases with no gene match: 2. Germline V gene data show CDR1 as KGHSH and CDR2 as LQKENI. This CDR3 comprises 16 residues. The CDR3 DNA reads TGTGCCAGCTCACCACCGGGACAGGGCGCTAACTATGGCTACACCTTC. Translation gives CASSPPGQGANYGYTF. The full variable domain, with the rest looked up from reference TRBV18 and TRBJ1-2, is NAGVMQNPRHLVRRRGQEARLRCSPMKGHSHVYWYRQLPEEGLKFMVYLQKENIIDESGMPKERFSAEFPKEGPSILRIQQVVRGDSAAYFCASSPPGQGANYGYTFGSGTRLTVV.

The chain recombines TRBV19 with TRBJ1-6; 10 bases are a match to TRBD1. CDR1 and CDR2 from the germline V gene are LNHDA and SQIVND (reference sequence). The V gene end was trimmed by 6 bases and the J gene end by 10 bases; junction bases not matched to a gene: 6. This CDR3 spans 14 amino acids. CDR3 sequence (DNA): TGTGCCAGTAGCTTTCGGGACAGGGGCTCACCCCTCCACTTT. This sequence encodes CASSFRDRGSPLHF. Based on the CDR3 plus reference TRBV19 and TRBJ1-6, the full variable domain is DGGITQSPKYLFRKEGQNVTLSCEQNLNHDAMYWYRQDPGQGLRLIYYSQIVNDFQKGDIAEGYSVSREKKESFPLTVTSAQKNPTAFYLCASSFRDRGSPLHFGNGTRLTVT.